This T cell receptor (beta chain) was sequenced in a study of blood T cell repertoires in COVID-19. Looking at the study overall: Sites across the United States, Italy and Spain contributed samples from acute and convalescent COVID-19.

In the original workflow: Scientists estimated how many nucleated cells there were by amplifying reference gene primers. This table comes from immunoSEQ multiplex PCR, and its TCRdb copy is limited to in-frame clones, with some not included. The D gene and trimming were derived from the DNA, and the V and J assignments and clone size from that table. The table has 200,000 or so clones, about 85% seen once; the top ten hold 2.1%. The V gene lost 0 bases and the J gene lost 2 bases, with 11 bases spanning the gap. The CDR3 length is 16 residues. Germline CDR1 MNHNS, CDR2 SASEGT. The sample comprised peripheral blood. The chain recombines TRBV6-1 with TRBJ1-5; D gene uncertain. The sequence came from a man in his 70s with active or convalescent COVID-19. This CDR3 is CASSEAGRRGNQPQHF. For the CDR3, the DNA is TGTGCCAGCAGTGAAGCAGGCAGGAGGGGCAATCAGCCCCAGCATTTT.